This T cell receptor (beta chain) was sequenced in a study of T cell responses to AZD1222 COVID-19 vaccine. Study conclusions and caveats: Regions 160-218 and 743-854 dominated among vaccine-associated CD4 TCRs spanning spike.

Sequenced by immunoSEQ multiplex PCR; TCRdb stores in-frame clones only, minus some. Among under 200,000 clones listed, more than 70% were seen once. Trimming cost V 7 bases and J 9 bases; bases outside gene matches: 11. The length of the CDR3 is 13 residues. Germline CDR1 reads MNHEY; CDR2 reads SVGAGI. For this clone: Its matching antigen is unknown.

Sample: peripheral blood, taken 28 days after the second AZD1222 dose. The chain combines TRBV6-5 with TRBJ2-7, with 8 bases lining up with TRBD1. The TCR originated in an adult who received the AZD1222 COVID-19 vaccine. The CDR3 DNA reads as TGTGCCAGCACCGCCCGGGACAGGTCCAGGCAGTACTTC. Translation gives CASTARDRSRQYF.